What follows are 22 T cell receptor beta chains derived from one specimen sequenced in a study of blood T cell repertoires in COVID-19. The assay was immunoSEQ multiplex PCR, and TCRdb's table has in-frame clones only and misses some. The repertoire holds more than 25,000 clones, with 85% to 90% as singletons. Input material: peripheral blood. The receptors derive from a man in his sixties with acute or convalescent COVID-19.

The genes are TRBV28 and TRBJ1-2, with 7 nucleotides matching TRBD1. The length of the CDR3 is 17 residues. J lost 0 bases, V lost 1 base, and 8 bases had no gene match. Looked up from germline, CDR1 is MDHEN and CDR2 is SYDVKM. The CDR3 is CASSLYTPGQTNYGYTF. In DNA form, the CDR3 reads TGTGCCAGCAGTTTATACACCCCGGGACAGACTAACTATGGCTACACCTTC.

The gene calls are TRBV5-1 and TRBJ2-2; 13 bases fit TRBD2. The trim removed 1 base at V and 4 bases at J, leaving 4 bases unmatched. Germline V gene lookup returns CDR1 SGHRS and CDR2 YFSETQ. The CDR3 is made up of 17 amino acids. The CDR3 DNA reads as TGCGCCAGCAGCTTGAGTACTAGCGGGGGGGCCACCGGGGAGCTGTTTTTT. Its protein product is CASSLSTSGGATGELFF.

The rearrangement joins TRBV19 to TRBJ2-7, with 8 bases aligning to TRBD1. The CDR3 loop spans 14 amino acids. The germline V gene encodes CDR1 LNHDA and CDR2 SQIVND (reference sequence). V lost 3 bases, J lost 2 bases, and 3 bases stayed unmatched. Written as DNA, the CDR3 is TGTGCCAGTAGTATCGGGACAGGCGCCTACGAGCAGTACTTC. It specifies CASSIGTGAYEQYF.

This clone was observed once. Compared with germline, one end of the junction differs, possibly owing to a read error. The gene calls are TRBV5-1 and TRBJ2-7; 10 bases agree with TRBD2. The germline V gene has CDR1 SGHRS and CDR2 YFSETQ. The CDR3 extends over 14 amino acids. The DNA for the CDR3 is TGCGTCAGCAGCGTTAGCGGGGGGATTGACGAGCAGTACTTC. Residues: CVSSVSGGIDEQYF.

This clone has just one count. The chain couples TRBV4-2 to TRBJ2-6; 10 nucleotides match TRBD2. Germline CDR1 and CDR2: LGHNA and YNFKEQ. V dropped 3 bases and J dropped 2; count of bases not matched to a gene: 7. The CDR3 extends over 18 amino acids. As DNA, the CDR3 is TGTGCCAGCAGCCAGGCCAGCGGGGGGGCTGCTGGGGCCAACGTCCTGACTTTC. Translated: CASSQASGGAAGANVLTF.

The chain joins TRBV5-5 to TRBJ2-3, with 10 bases matching TRBD2. The CDR3 is made up of 16 amino acids. Germline loops: CDR1 SGHKS, CDR2 YYEKEE (reference sequence). V lost 0 bases, J lost 0 bases, and 1 base stayed unmatched. CDR3 protein: CASSLVTSGSTDTQYF. CDR3 bases: TGTGCCAGCAGCTTGGTGACTAGCGGGAGCACAGATACGCAGTATTTT.

This clone is categorized as medium-sized. CDR3 amino acids: CASSPGGHEQFF. The CDR3 nucleotides are TGTGCCAGCAGCCCCGGAGGCCATGAGCAGTTCTTC. The chain uses TRBV9 and TRBJ2-1, with D tentatively TRBD2 (5 bases). The germline V and J ends were trimmed by 4 bases and 8 bases, with 10 bases remaining between them. This CDR3 contains 12 residues. The germline gives CDR1 SGDLS, CDR2 YYNGEE.

The genes are TRBV5-8 and TRBJ2-1, with D possibly being TRBD2 (5 bases). Per the germline V gene, CDR1 is SGHTS and CDR2 is YDEGEE. Trimming took 0 bases from V and 6 from J, leaving 13 bases between them. The CDR3 consists of 15 residues. The CDR3 reads CASSLAGKVGNEQFF. CDR3 sequence (DNA): TGTGCCAGCAGCTTGGCCGGGAAGGTGGGCAATGAGCAGTTCTTC.

The rearrangement uses TRBV12-3 or TRBV12-4 and TRBJ1-2, with a tentative D call TRBD1 (5 bases). Trimming cost V 6 bases and J 4 bases, with 12 bases left between them. There are 13 residues in the CDR3. DNA of the CDR3: TGTGCCAGCAGCCCTCAGGGTACCTATGGCTACACCTTC. Translating gives CASSPQGTYGYTF.

The V and J genes are TRBV25-1 and TRBJ1-2; TRBD1 is a possible D gene (6 bases). Per germline, CDR1 MGHDK and CDR2 SYGVNS. V dropped 8 bases and J dropped 5 bases, with 18 bases sitting between them. This CDR3 is 14 amino acids long. This chain's CDR3 is CASVSTGGAYGYTF. CDR3 DNA sequence: TGTGCCAGCGTTTCGACGGGGGGCGCGTATGGCTACACCTTC.

The chain employs TRBV5-1 and TRBJ1-1; 7 bases line up with TRBD1. The CDR3 runs to 16 residues. After removal of 4 bases from V and 8 bases from J, the junction contained 17 bases not matched to a gene. Germline CDR1 and CDR2: SGHRS and YFSETQ. The CDR3 region has the DNA TGCGCCAGCAGCCCCGGGACAGCTTCGCGCCATGCCGAAGCTTTCTTT. Its protein product is CASSPGTASRHAEAFF.

CDR3 region: CASSRGTGELFF. For the CDR3, the DNA is TGTGCCAGCAGCCGAGGGACCGGGGAGCTGTTTTTT. The chain couples TRBV12-3 or TRBV12-4 to TRBJ2-2; D may be TRBD2 (5 bases). The V gene lost 6 bases and the J gene lost 5 bases, with 7 bases spanning the gap. CDR3 size: 12 residues.

The chain is built from TRBV2 and TRBJ1-3; a possible D gene is TRBD1 (6 bases). Trimming removed 6 bases at V and 7 bases at J, with 7 bases between. The germline V gene has CDR1 SNHLY and CDR2 FYNNEI. There are 11 residues in the CDR3. CDR3 loop: CASSQGNTIYF. The DNA for the CDR3 is TGTGCCAGCAGCCAGGGGAACACCATATATTTT. The full variable domain, its missing parts supplied by reference TRBV2 and TRBJ1-3, is EPEVTQTPSHQVTQMGQEVILRCVPISNHLYFYWYRQILGQKVEFLVSFYNNEISEKSEIFDDQFSVERPDGSNFTLKIRSTKLEDSAMYFCASSQGNTIYFGEGSWLTVV.

The chain uses TRBV7-2 and TRBJ2-7; 7 bases align to TRBD2. The CDR3 spans 13 residues. Germline CDR1 reads SGHTA; CDR2 reads FQGNSA. V lost 1 base to trimming and J lost 5 bases; unmatched junction nucleotides: 2. DNA for the CDR3: TGTGCCAGCAGCTTAGGTGGACTAGACGAGCAGTACTTC. Translated: CASSLGGLDEQYF.

The chain has TRBV2 and TRBJ1-5; TRBD1 agrees at 8 bases. V lost 3 bases, J lost 3 bases, and 7 bases stayed unmatched. Germline values: CDR1 SNHLY, CDR2 FYNNEI. The CDR3 is made up of 16 amino acids. CDR3 coding DNA: TGTGCCAGCAGTGACCAGGGGGCGACGATCAATCAGCCCCAGCATTTT. Amino acids: CASSDQGATINQPQHF.

This sequence joins TRBV9 and TRBJ2-3; 11 bases are a match to TRBD2. V shed 4 bases, J shed 4 bases, and the junction held 11 bases outside the gene matches. Germline V CDR1 and CDR2: SGDLS, YYNGEE. This CDR3 is built from 17 residues. As DNA, the CDR3 is TGTGCCAGCAGCCGGACTGCCCTAGCGGGAGGCCCAGATACGCAGTATTTT. It encodes CASSRTALAGGPDTQYF.

This sequence joins TRBV5-1 and TRBJ2-7, with TRBD2 identical over 11 bases. CDR1 is SGHRS, CDR2 YFSETQ, per germline. This CDR3 has 16 residues. The V segment lost 4 bases and the J segment 2 bases; nucleotides outside the gene matches: 8. The CDR3 DNA reads TGCGCCAGCAGCCCCCAGGGACTAGCGGCCACCTACGAGCAGTACTTC. Protein sequence: CASSPQGLAATYEQYF. Complete variable domain (other parts from reference TRBV5-1 and TRBJ2-7): KAGVTQTPRYLIKTRGQQVTLSCSPISGHRSVSWYQQTPGQGLQFLFEYFSETQRNKGNFPGRFSGRQFSNSRSEMNVSTLELGDSALYLCASSPQGLAATYEQYFGPGTRLTVT.

The genes are TRBV9 and TRBJ2-3; D is possibly TRBD2 (5 bases). The V end lost 1 base, the J end lost 0 bases, and 6 bases lay between the germline ends. Germline V gives CDR1 SGDLS, CDR2 YYNGEE. The CDR3 has 14 amino acids. The CDR3 DNA follows: TGTGCCAGCAGCGTATCGGGGAGCACAGATACGCAGTATTTT. Residues: CASSVSGSTDTQYF.

A single count supports this clone. The chain uses TRBV6-5 and TRBJ1-1; D remains ambiguous. The germline gives CDR1 MNHEY, CDR2 SVGAGI. The ends were cut back, 6 bases at V and 0 bases at J, with 11 bases in the middle. The CDR3 has 14 amino acids. CDR3 in amino acids: CASSKDGLNTEAFF. CDR3 nucleotides: TGTGCCAGCAGCAAAGATGGGCTGAACACTGAAGCTTTCTTT.

CDR3 nucleotide sequence: TGCGCCACAAAACCGGGACAGGGGACCACCGGGGAGCTGTTTTTT. This sequence encodes CATKPGQGTTGELFF. The V gene is TRBV4-1, the J gene TRBJ2-2; 10 positions match TRBD1. Germline-derived CDR1 and CDR2 are MGHRA and YSYEKL. Trimming at V came to 10 bases and at J to 4 bases, leaving 9 bases not matched to a gene. The CDR3 totals 15 residues.

The rearrangement uses TRBV6-2 or TRBV6-3 and TRBJ1-1; D gene ambiguous. The CDR3 sequence is 13 residues long. V lost 4 bases to trimming and J lost 1 base, with 7 bases between them. The V gene's germline CDR1 is MNHEY and CDR2 SVGEGT. Here the CDR3 reads CASSFIGNTEAFF. For the CDR3, the DNA is TGTGCCAGCAGTTTTATCGGGAACACTGAAGCTTTCTTT.

The rearrangement joins TRBV7-2 to TRBJ2-3; D uncertain. The V gene lost 2 bases and the J gene lost 4 bases, with 10 bases spanning the gap. The germline V gene encodes CDR1 SGHTA and CDR2 FQGNSA. The CDR3 runs 14 residues. CDR3 in amino acids: CASSLLRVADTQYF. The CDR3 region has the DNA TGTGCCAGCAGCTTATTACGAGTAGCAGATACGCAGTATTTT.